This paragraph covers one TCR beta chain sequence. The data derive from a study of T cells in narcolepsy. After removal of 3 bases from V and 1 base from J, the junction contained 3 bases not matched to a gene. The CDR3 extends over 15 amino acids. The germline gives CDR1 SNHLY, CDR2 FYNNEI. Only in-frame clones appear in the TCRdb table, and some are missing; sequencing was by immunoSEQ multiplex PCR. The sample comprises about 35,000 clones, roughly nine tenths of which are singletons, and over 0.8% rests with the top ten. V usage is TRBV2 and J usage is TRBJ1-1, with 9 bases identical to TRBD1. This receptor was taken from a human donor with narcolepsy. The sample was CD45RA- memory CD4+ T cells from PBMCs. The CDR3 DNA reads TGTGCCAGCAGTGAGGGGACAGGGAAGAACACTGAAGCTTTCTTT. This codes for CASSEGTGKNTEAFF.